These 11 T cell receptor beta chains were all obtained from the same sample, sequenced in a study of siplizumab effects on memory and regulatory T cells. Data came from immunoSEQ multiplex PCR; TCRdb stores just in-frame clones and leaves some out. This table holds roughly 100,000 clones, about 93% found once. The sample was CD4+ T cells sorted from blood. The receptors stem from a human donor in good health.

The rearrangement joins TRBV14 to TRBJ2-7; 11 nucleotides agree with TRBD1. The CDR3 runs 13 residues. The ends lost 4 bases at V and 6 bases at J; junction bases unmatched: 2. The V gene's germline CDR1 is SGHDN and CDR2 FVKESK. CDR3 protein: CASSPGTGGEQYF. The CDR3 DNA is TGTGCCAGCAGCCCCGGGACAGGGGGCGAGCAGTACTTC.

The CDR3 spells CASSIFFGHTNTEAFF. In DNA, the CDR3 is TGTGCCAGTAGTATTTTTTTTGGCCATACGAACACTGAAGCTTTCTTT. V gene TRBV19 combines with J gene TRBJ1-1; unclear D gene. The V gene lost 3 bases and the J gene lost 1 base, with 15 bases spanning the gap. CDR3 size: 16 residues. Germline CDR1 is LNHDA and CDR2 is SQIVND (reference sequence).

V usage is TRBV7-2 and J usage is TRBJ2-7, with D perhaps TRBD2 (6 bases). Germline CDR1 is SGHTA and CDR2 is FQGNSA. The V end lost 5 bases, the J end lost 1 base, and 12 bases lay between the germline ends. The CDR3 is 14 amino acids. This chain's CDR3 is CASSGTGRSYEQYF. The CDR3 DNA is TGTGCCAGCAGCGGGACGGGGAGGTCCTACGAGCAGTACTTC.

V and J are TRBV5-8 and TRBJ1-2; unclear D gene. The CDR3 runs 14 residues. Germline V gives CDR1 SGHTS, CDR2 YDEGEE. V was clipped by 6 bases and J by 0 bases, with 12 bases between them. CDR3 loop: CASIRRSPNYGYTF. Written as DNA, the CDR3 is TGTGCCAGCATTCGACGATCTCCTAACTATGGCTACACCTTC.

This clone appeared a few times. This chain connects TRBV7-8 to TRBJ2-7; no firm D call. The CDR3 sequence is 14 residues long. Germline loops: CDR1 SGHVS, CDR2 FQNEAQ. Between the trimmed V and J ends, which lost 1 base and 0 bases, there was a span of 7 bases. The CDR3 sequence: CASSLVDPSYEQYF. The CDR3 DNA reads as TGTGCCAGCAGCTTAGTGGACCCCTCCTACGAGCAGTACTTC.

This chain links TRBV2 with TRBJ2-7; TRBD2 agrees at 11 bases. V lost 10 bases, J lost 2 bases, and 4 bases stayed unmatched. CDR1 is SNHLY and CDR2 is FYNNEI in the germline V gene. This CDR3 is built from 13 residues. The CDR3 loop reads CAINSGGAYEQYF. The DNA of the CDR3 is TGTGCCATCAATAGCGGGGGGGCCTACGAGCAGTACTTC.

V gene TRBV5-5 combines with J gene TRBJ1-2; D remains unclear. The CDR3 is 11 amino acids. Deletions cut 2 bases from V and 6 bases from J, with 5 bases between. Germline V gene lookup returns CDR1 SGHKS and CDR2 YYEKEE (reference sequence). The CDR3 coding sequence is TGTGCCAGCAGCTTTCCCAATGGCTACACCTTC. Translation gives CASSFPNGYTF.

The chain recombines TRBV7-9 with TRBJ1-1; 9 bases are a match to TRBD1. The CDR3 spans 14 residues. The germline V gene has CDR1 SEHNR and CDR2 FQNEAQ (reference sequence). After removal of 5 bases from V and 7 bases from J, the junction contained 8 bases not matched to a gene. The CDR3 loop reads CASSLRDRAIEAFF. The CDR3, as DNA: TGTGCCAGCAGCCTCCGGGACAGGGCAATTGAAGCTTTCTTT.

This sequence joins TRBV7-9 and TRBJ1-4, with no clear D. The CDR3 is made up of 14 amino acids. Germline CDR1 and CDR2: SEHNR and FQNEAQ (reference sequence). Trimming stripped 4 bases from V and 7 bases from J, with 13 bases between. CDR3 bases: TGTGCCAGCAGCTCGTTCGGAGACCGTGAAAAACTGTTTTTT. This translates into CASSSFGDREKLFF.

V usage is TRBV5-3 and J usage is TRBJ2-1; 14 bases agree with TRBD2. TRBV5-3 is an ORF, with its function uncertain. The V segment lost 4 bases and the J segment 0 bases; nucleotides outside the gene matches: 12. The CDR3 is 20 amino acids. Here the CDR3 reads CARSPKQGTSGSLSYNEQFF. For the CDR3, the DNA is TGTGCCAGAAGCCCGAAACAGGGGACTAGCGGGAGTCTCTCCTACAATGAGCAGTTCTTC.

The rearrangement links TRBV5-1 to TRBJ1-2, with 7 bases lining up with TRBD1. The V gene's germline CDR1 is SGHRS and CDR2 YFSETQ. CDR3 length: 17 amino acids. V gave up 3 bases and J gave up 7 bases; unmatched junction bases: 18. DNA of the CDR3: TGCGCCAGCAGCTCGTCCAGGACAGGTTCCCACAGGAGTGGCTACACCTTC. Its protein is CASSSSRTGSHRSGYTF.